Sequencing of this TCR beta chain was carried out in a study of shared clonotypes between healthy human individuals. Notes on the study in general: Blood was the sole source, and tissue repertoires probably differ.

CDR3 length equals 14 residues. Germline V lookup: CDR1 LNHDA, CDR2 SQIVND (reference sequence). The junction had 11 bases not matched to a gene; V was cut back by 6 bases and J by 6 bases. Comments on this clone: Its antigen remains unknown.

Unsorted PBMC DNA sequencing spanned ten immunoSEQ deep assay plates. As processed by the authors: Junction-only immunoSEQ sequences carried no quality scores, so filtering differed. Here immunoSEQ multiplex PCR was the method, and the copy in TCRdb shows in-frame clones only, minus some. V, J and clone size reflect that table, while D and trimming were determined from the DNA. The top ten clones hold 12% of a sample with about 460,000 clones, 75% to 80% of them seen once. The chain links TRBV19 to TRBJ2-7; 7 nucleotides line up with TRBD1. Sample: PBMCs. The TCR was taken from a woman aged 40-49 years in good health. Some clones in this sample may be carry-over from other donors' samples. CDR3: CASSHGTANSEQYF. The CDR3 nucleotides are TGTGCCAGTAGCCACGGGACAGCCAATAGCGAGCAGTACTTC.